This TCR beta chain was documented in a study of cytomegalovirus exposure and HLA in healthy donors (dated by TCRdb to between 2016 and 2019). Regarding the research as a whole: A later analysis indicated that the roughly 120 validation repertoires were generated on the platform also employed for the 700 or so repertoires of the first cohort. The study was designed to test whether signatures of past pathogen exposure could be identified by cataloging public T cell receptors. In addition to the first cohort of roughly 670 subjects, a separate validation cohort of some 120 different subjects was used. To predict cytomegalovirus infection status, the study brought together high-throughput TCR immunosequencing, statistical association of individual TCRs with disease status, and machine learning.

Donors formed part of the validation cohort, which comprised over a hundred subjects and was distinct from the first cohort of roughly 600 subjects. The CDR3, from cysteine to phenylalanine, totals 15 residues. Of all the DNA, just the CDR3 is kept, 45 bases in frame from base 1. CDR1 SGHTS and CDR2 YDEGEE are derived from the germline V gene. V lost 0 bases and J lost 2 bases, and the count of bases not matched to a germline gene is 2. Note on this clone: Its antigen is unknown. No clone much larger than this one lies a single base away; base qualities are absent.

Library preparation was by the immunoSEQ multiplex PCR assay. The paper's data handling went like this. To diagnose cytomegalovirus status from the catalog of TCR beta chain sequences, a statistical classification framework was built. Held by TCRdb, this immuneACCESS table contains in-frame sequences only and omits some clones. Under half of the omission traces to an unresolved V gene where checked; the cause of the rest is unknown. For V, J and clone size, that table is used; D and trimming come from the DNA. The sample table records about 240,000 clones; more than 75% of these occur just once. Jointly, the top ten make up 2.5% to 3% of the sample. Points the paper makes about the study in general: The authors suggested that the approach could potentially be generalized to other disease states and immunological phenotypes. Most TCR sequences were seen in very few donors, while some public TCRs were found in many individuals. A later analysis found that TCRs clustered in the first cohort also tended to co-occur in the 120 validation repertoires, with 94% of cluster scores above 0. The validation cohort had no HLA typing available for a later analysis, so co-occurrence within that cohort was assessed over all 120 or so repertoires. In vitro tests confirmed that a few of the cytomegalovirus-associated TCR beta chains recognize cytomegalovirus antigens. Cytomegalovirus status was reported to be diagnosed by the classifier with high specificity and sensitivity in both the original and validation cohorts. The study gave a list of 150 to 200 TCR beta chains associated with cytomegalovirus.

The rearranged chain carries TRBV5-8 and TRBJ2-7, and 10 bases in between align with TRBD1. Source material: PBMCs. The receptor comes from a man aged 18 to 29 in good health and CMV-seronegative. In nucleotides, the sequence is TGTGCCAGCAGCTTGGACGGACAGGGGGCCTACGAGCAGTACTTC. Its amino acids are CASSLDGQGAYEQYF.